This T cell receptor beta chain is from a study of blood T cell repertoires in COVID-19. Study summary: Collection of acute and convalescent COVID-19 samples took place in the United States, Italy and Spain.

Assay used: immunoSEQ multiplex PCR; TCRdb lists only in-frame clones, some missing. The sample holds about half a million clones, approximately 85% seen once. Sequencing input: peripheral blood. The TCR originated in a human donor in a cohort sampled during active COVID-19.

CDR3 coding DNA: TGTGCCAGCAGCTTAGAAGTGACTAGCGGGAGGGAGCAGTTCTTC. This translates into CASSLEVTSGREQFF. The V gene is TRBV13, the J gene TRBJ2-1; 13 bases line up with TRBD2. CDR3 length: 15 amino acids. Germline lookup yields CDR1 PRHDT and CDR2 FYEKMQ (reference sequence). With V trimmed by 1 base and J by 10 bases, 4 bases remained unmatched.